The clone carrying this T cell receptor (beta chain) showed up just a few times. The CDR3 is 16 amino acids. V lost 0 bases, J lost 2 bases, and 3 bases stayed unmatched. CDR1 is SGHRS and CDR2 is YFSETQ in the germline V gene. The data were taken from a study of T cell responses to AZD1222 COVID-19 vaccine. Profiled with immunoSEQ multiplex PCR; TCRdb holds only in-frame clones, not every one. The sample records around 110,000 clones, roughly 85% being singletons. The specimen was peripheral blood, collected on day 0 of MenACWY control vaccination. This TCR derives from an adult in good health. The chain is built from TRBV5-1 and TRBJ1-1, with 11 bases aligning to TRBD1. This CDR3 is CASSLGTGGGNTEAFF. CDR3 DNA sequence: TGCGCCAGCAGCTTGGGGACAGGGGGCGGCAACACTGAAGCTTTCTTT.